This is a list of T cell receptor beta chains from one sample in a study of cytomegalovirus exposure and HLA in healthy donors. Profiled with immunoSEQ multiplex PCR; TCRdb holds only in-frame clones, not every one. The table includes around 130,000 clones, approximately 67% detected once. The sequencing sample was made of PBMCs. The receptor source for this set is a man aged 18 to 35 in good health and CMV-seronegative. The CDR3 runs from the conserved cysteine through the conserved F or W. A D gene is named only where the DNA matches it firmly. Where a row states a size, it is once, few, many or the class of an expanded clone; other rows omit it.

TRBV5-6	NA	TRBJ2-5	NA	CASTQIGWQETQYF	TGTGCCAGCACCCAGATCGGGTGGCAAGAGACCCAGTACTTC
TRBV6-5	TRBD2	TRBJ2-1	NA	CASSYLEAGEQFF	TGTGCCAGCAGTTACTTAGAAGCGGGGGAGCAGTTCTTC
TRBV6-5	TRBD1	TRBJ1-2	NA	CASSSRDRVYGYTF	TGTGCCAGCAGTTCCAGAGACAGGGTCTATGGCTACACCTTC
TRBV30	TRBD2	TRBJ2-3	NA	CAWSGAGGSNTQYF	TGTGCCTGGAGCGGCGCGGGGGGTAGCAATACGCAGTATTTT
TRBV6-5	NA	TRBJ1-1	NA	CASRRDTEAFF	TGTGCCAGCCGGAGGGACACTGAAGCTTTCTTT
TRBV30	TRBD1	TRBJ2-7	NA	CAWSSGTGDNEQYF	TGTGCCTGGAGTTCCGGGACAGGGGATAACGAGCAGTACTTC
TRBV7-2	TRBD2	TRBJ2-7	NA	CASSSDVAGRFYEQYF	TGTGCCAGCAGCTCGGACGTAGCGGGACGCTTCTACGAGCAGTACTTC
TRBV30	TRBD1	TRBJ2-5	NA	CAIVRGGGETQYF	TGTGCCATAGTTAGAGGGGGCGGGGAGACCCAGTACTTC
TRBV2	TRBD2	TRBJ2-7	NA	CASSEALVTSGGAYEQYF	TGTGCCAGCAGTGAAGCGCTTGTGACTAGCGGGGGGGCCTACGAGCAGTACTTC
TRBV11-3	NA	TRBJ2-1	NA	CASSLDPFSEQFF	TGTGCCAGCAGCTTAGATCCATTTAGTGAGCAGTTCTTC
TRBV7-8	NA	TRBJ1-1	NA	CASSFGHANTEAFF	TGTGCCAGCAGCTTCGGACACGCTAACACTGAAGCTTTCTTT
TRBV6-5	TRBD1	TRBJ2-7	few	CASRLGQGASYEQYF	TGTGCCAGCAGATTAGGACAGGGGGCGTCCTACGAGCAGTACTTC
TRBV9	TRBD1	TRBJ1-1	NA	CASSLQDRGRVNTEAFF	TGTGCCAGCAGCCTACAGGACAGGGGGCGTGTGAACACTGAAGCTTTCTTT
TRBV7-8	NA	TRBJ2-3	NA	CASSKPGLNTQYF	TGTGCCAGCAGCAAACCGGGACTTAATACGCAGTATTTT
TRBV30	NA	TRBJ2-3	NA	CTWSVFNGGTDTQYF	TGTACCTGGAGTGTATTCAATGGGGGCACGGACACGCAGTATTTT
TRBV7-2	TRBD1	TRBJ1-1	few	CASSLADRVGWDANTEAFF	TGTGCCAGCAGCTTAGCCGACAGGGTAGGTTGGGATGCGAACACTGAAGCTTTCTTT
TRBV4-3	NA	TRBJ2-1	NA	CASSQEARGLYTYNEQFF	TGCGCCAGCAGCCAAGAGGCTCGGGGACTCTACACCTACAATGAGCAGTTCTTC
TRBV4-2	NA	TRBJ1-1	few	CASSQESRSNTEAFF	TGTGCCAGCAGCCAAGAGAGCAGGTCGAACACTGAAGCTTTCTTT
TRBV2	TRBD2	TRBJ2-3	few	CASRERGVTDTQYF	TGTGCCAGCAGAGAGCGGGGGGTCACAGATACGCAGTATTTT
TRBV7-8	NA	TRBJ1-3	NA	CASSSFDGFGGNTIYF	TGTGCCAGCAGCTCCTTTGACGGATTCGGGGGAAACACCATATATTTT
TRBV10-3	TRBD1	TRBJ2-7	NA	CAISGDRANYEQYF	TGTGCCATCAGCGGGGACAGGGCAAACTACGAGCAGTACTTC
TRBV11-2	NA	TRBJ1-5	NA	CASSRGSNQPQHF	TGTGCCAGCAGCCGAGGGAGTAATCAGCCCCAGCATTTT
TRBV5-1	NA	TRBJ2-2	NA	CASSLTEGTGELFF	TGCGCCAGCAGCTTGACAGAGGGTACCGGGGAGCTGTTTTTT
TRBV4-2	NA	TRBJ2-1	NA	CASSDDISGGLLNEQFF	TGTGCCAGCAGCGATGACATTAGCGGAGGGTTGTTGAATGAGCAGTTCTTC
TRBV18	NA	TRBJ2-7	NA	CASSPRDTTYEQYF	TGTGCCAGCTCACCACGGGACACCACCTACGAGCAGTACTTC
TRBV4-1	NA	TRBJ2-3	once	CASSQTIRDTSTDTQYF	TGCGCCAGCAGCCAAACGATCCGGGACACCAGCACAGATACGCAGTATTTT
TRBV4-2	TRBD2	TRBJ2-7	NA	CASSQVGGSSYEQYF	TGTGCCAGCAGCCAAGTCGGCGGGAGCTCCTACGAGCAGTACTTC
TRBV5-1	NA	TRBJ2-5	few	CASSLGGRGNPQYF	TGCGCCAGCAGCTTGGGGGGCCGGGGGAACCCCCAGTACTTC
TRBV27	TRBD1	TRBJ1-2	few	CASSLQGDRYGYTF	TGTGCCAGCAGTTTACAGGGGGACCGCTATGGCTACACCTTC
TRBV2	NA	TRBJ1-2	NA	CASSLKTEFNYGYTF	TGTGCCAGCAGCCTTAAGACGGAGTTCAACTATGGCTACACCTTC
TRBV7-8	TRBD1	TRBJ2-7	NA	CASSLFRDRANEQYF	TGTGCCAGCAGCTTATTCAGGGACAGGGCAAACGAGCAGTACTTC
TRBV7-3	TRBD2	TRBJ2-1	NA	CASSPRTSAGYNEQFF	TGTGCCAGCAGCCCCAGGACTAGCGCCGGTTACAATGAGCAGTTCTTC
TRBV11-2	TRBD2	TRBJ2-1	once	CASSRELAGGTFYNEQFF	TGTGCCAGCAGCCGAGAACTAGCGGGGGGCACATTTTACAATGAGCAGTTCTTC
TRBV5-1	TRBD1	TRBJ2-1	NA	CASSLEGARGLNEQFF	TGCGCCAGCAGCTTGGAAGGTGCCAGGGGGCTGAATGAGCAGTTCTTC
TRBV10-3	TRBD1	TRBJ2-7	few	CAISTVRDRPYEQYF	TGTGCCATCAGTACCGTCCGGGACAGACCCTACGAGCAGTACTTC
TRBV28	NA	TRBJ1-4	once	CASSLGASNEKLFF	TGTGCCAGCAGTTTAGGGGCCTCTAATGAAAAACTGTTTTTT
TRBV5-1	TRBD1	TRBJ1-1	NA	CASSQGYRGRHTEAFF	TGCGCCAGCAGCCAAGGATACAGGGGACGACACACTGAAGCTTTCTTT
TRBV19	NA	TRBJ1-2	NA	CASIIIGGFDYGYTF	TGTGCCAGTATTATTATAGGGGGTTTTGACTATGGCTACACCTTC
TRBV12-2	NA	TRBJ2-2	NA	CASRPVGHQNTGELFF	TGTGCAAGTCGCCCGGTGGGACATCAGAACACCGGGGAGCTGTTTTTT